Following are 31 T cell receptor beta chains from one sample sequenced in a study of T cells in Graves' hyperthyroidism and ophthalmopathy. Using RNA transcripts as the source, TCR beta CDR3 regions were amplified. TCR CDR3 underwent first-round RT-PCR with the HTBI primer set. MiXCR, run by TCRdb on the multiplex PCR reads, gives a single entry per CDR3 protein. The sample lists fewer than 600,000 distinct CDR3 sequences; 14% were seen once. Sequencing was carried out using blood. The receptors here all came from a woman in her thirties or forties with Graves' hyperthyroidism.

There are many counts of this clonotype. The chain couples TRBV18 to TRBJ1-4; D is undetermined. Germline CDR1 and CDR2: KGHSH and LQKENI. Trimming cost V 6 bases and J 3 bases, with 14 bases left between them. The CDR3 totals 15 residues. CDR3 in DNA: TGTGCCAGCTCCCCGGCGCGATCTTCTAATGAAAAACTGTTTTTT. This translates into CASSPARSSNEKLFF.

This clonotype came up a few times. The J gene is TRBJ1-2, the V gene TRBV28; D not resolved. The CDR3 runs 13 residues. Trimming removed 7 bases at V and 6 bases at J, with 15 bases between. Germline CDR1 reads MDHEN; CDR2 reads SYDVKM. The CDR3: CASTILGKDGYTF. The CDR3 bases are TGTGCCAGCACCATATTAGGGAAAGATGGCTACACCTTC.

The chain carries TRBV7-9 and TRBJ2-1; D remains unclear. The CDR3 loop spans 20 amino acids. The V gene's germline CDR1 is SEHNR and CDR2 FQNEAQ (reference sequence). V shed 1 base and J shed 4 bases, with 26 bases lying between them. Here the CDR3 DNA reads TGTGCCAGCAGCTTAGTTCAAGAGGCGGTTCCAATGTTCGGTTACAATGAGCAGTTCTTC. Its protein is CASSLVQEAVPMFGYNEQFF. Looking up the rest from reference TRBV7-9 and TRBJ2-1 gives the full variable domain: DTGVSQNPRHKITKRGQNVTFRCDPISEHNRLYWYRQTLGQGPEFLTYFQNEAQLEKSRLLSDRFSAERPKGSFSTLEIQRTEQGDSAMYLCASSLVQEAVPMFGYNEQFFGPGTRLTVL.

This clonotype showed up many times. The chain joins TRBV6-1 to TRBJ2-5, with D unresolved. V lost 0 bases and J 5 bases, leaving 13 bases between the germline ends. CDR1 is MNHNS, CDR2 SASEGT, per germline. The CDR3 has 15 amino acids. The CDR3 region has the DNA TGTGCCAGCAGTGAAGCGCTTCGGCTTCAGGAGACCCAGTACTTC. This gives the protein CASSEALRLQETQYF.

This chain connects TRBV19 to TRBJ1-5; D possibly corresponds to TRBD1 (5 bases). CDR1 and CDR2 from the germline V gene are LNHDA and SQIVND (reference sequence). The V end lost 4 bases, the J end lost 1 base, and 17 bases lay between the germline ends. The CDR3 is 17 residues long. The chain's CDR3 is CASSKVLGLGSNQPQHF. The DNA for the CDR3 is TGTGCCAGTAGTAAGGTTTTGGGGCTGGGGAGCAATCAGCCCCAGCATTTT.

The chain has TRBV7-9 and TRBJ2-7; either TRBD1 or TRBD2 may fit D (6 bases each). This CDR3 region has 15 residues. Germline values: CDR1 SEHNR, CDR2 FQNEAQ (reference sequence). V shed 5 bases and J shed 2 bases, with 16 bases lying between them. CDR3 residues: CASSPKGGQTYEQYF. In nucleotides, the CDR3 is TGTGCCAGCAGCCCCAAGGGGGGACAAACCTACGAGCAGTACTTC.

In its sample, this clonotype was seen a few times. The chain links TRBV20-1 to TRBJ1-2; TRBD1 aligns across 10 bases. This CDR3 has 14 amino acids. Germline trimming cut 4 bases from V and 4 bases from J; bases unmatched to any gene: 6. In germline, CDR1 is DFQATT, CDR2 SNEGSKA (reference sequence). The chain's CDR3 is CSAMGQGYAYGYTF. The CDR3 bases are TGCAGTGCTATGGGACAGGGGTATGCCTATGGCTACACCTTC.

V gene TRBV19 combines with J gene TRBJ2-2; 7 positions match TRBD1. The CDR3 runs 14 residues. CDR1 LNHDA and CDR2 SQIVND come from the germline V gene (reference sequence). J gave up 2 bases and V 8 bases, and 5 bases lay outside the gene matches. The CDR3 sequence is CASGTDTNTGELFF. The CDR3 region has the DNA TGTGCCAGTGGGACAGATACTAACACCGGGGAGCTGTTTTTT.

This clonotype has at least ten counts. The rearrangement uses TRBV7-9 and TRBJ2-7; no clear D. This CDR3 has 15 amino acids. Germline V CDR1 and CDR2: SEHNR, FQNEAQ (reference sequence). Trimming took off 5 bases at V and 4 bases at J, with 18 bases between the two ends. Here the CDR3 reads CASSTAGGDLYEQYF. The CDR3 DNA reads TGTGCCAGCAGCACAGCCGGCGGAGATTTGTACGAGCAGTACTTC.

This clonotype was detected ten times or more. Here the CDR3 DNA reads TGTGCCAGCTCACCATCCCCTAGCGGAATCCAAGAGACCCAGTACTTC. Translated: CASSPSPSGIQETQYF. The V gene is TRBV18, the J gene TRBJ2-5, with 7 bases fitting TRBD2. The germline gives CDR1 KGHSH, CDR2 LQKENI. Germline trimming cut 2 bases from V and 1 base from J; bases unmatched to any gene: 7. The CDR3 is made up of 16 amino acids.

Comments on this clonotype: A read error may explain this, as a much larger clone is one base away. This sequence joins TRBV10-1 and TRBJ2-3, with D unresolved. Trimming pared 2 bases from V and 0 bases from J, leaving 3 bases between. This CDR3 region has 13 residues. CDR1 WNHNN and CDR2 SYGVQD come from the germline V gene (reference sequence). The CDR3 spells CASSEGSTDTQYF. The CDR3 DNA sequence: TGCGCCAGCAGTGAGGGGAGCACAGATACGCAGTATTTT.

The gene calls are TRBV6-1 and TRBJ2-2; 11 bases are a match to TRBD2. This CDR3 has 18 amino acids. The V gene's germline CDR1 is MNHNS and CDR2 SASEGT. V was clipped by 6 bases and J by 4 bases; unmatched bases: 13. The CDR3 reads CASSKYRTSGLGTGELFF. The DNA of the CDR3 is TGTGCCAGCAGCAAGTACCGGACTAGCGGGTTGGGCACCGGGGAGCTGTTTTTT.

This clonotype was observed a few times. J is TRBJ1-1 and V is TRBV19, with 7 bases that match TRBD1. V dropped 4 bases and J dropped 4; count of bases not matched to a gene: 3. From germline, CDR1 is LNHDA and CDR2 SQIVND (reference sequence). CDR3 size: 13 residues. CDR3 in DNA: TGTGCCAGTAGTAGAGACAGGGTCACTGAAGCTTTCTTT. Its protein product is CASSRDRVTEAFF. The full variable domain, completed using reference TRBV19 and TRBJ1-1, is DGGITQSPKYLFRKEGQNVTLSCEQNLNHDAMYWYRQDPGQGLRLIYYSQIVNDFQKGDIAEGYSVSREKKESFPLTVTSAQKNPTAFYLCASSRDRVTEAFFGQGTRLTVV.

This clonotype was seen more than once but under ten times. This chain connects TRBV5-6 to TRBJ2-1; 7 positions match TRBD1. V lost 4 bases, J lost 7 bases, and 8 bases stayed unmatched. CDR3 length equals 14 residues. Germline assignment: CDR1 SGHDT and CDR2 YYEEEE. The CDR3 loop is CASSAQGVGNEQFF. The CDR3 DNA sequence: TGTGCCAGCAGCGCGCAGGGGGTCGGGAATGAGCAGTTCTTC.

This clonotype showed up just a few times. The chain links TRBV30 to TRBJ2-1, with 11 bases lining up with TRBD2. This CDR3 contains 17 residues. Germline V gene sequence: CDR1 GTSNPN, CDR2 SVGIG (reference sequence). Trimming at V came to 2 bases and at J to 4 bases, leaving 10 bases not matched to a gene. CDR3: CAWSFSATSGNYNEQFF. The CDR3 bases are TGTGCCTGGAGTTTTTCCGCGACTAGCGGGAATTACAATGAGCAGTTCTTC. Complete variable domain (other parts from reference TRBV30 and TRBJ2-1): SQTIHQWPATLVQPVGSPLSLECTVEGTSNPNLYWYRQAAGRGLQLLFYSVGIGQISSEVPQNLSASRPQDRQFILSSKKLLLSDSGFYLCAWSFSATSGNYNEQFFGPGTRLTVL.

J is TRBJ2-3 and V is TRBV2; 7 nucleotides agree with TRBD1. V was clipped by 11 bases and J by 3 bases; unmatched bases: 5. Germline CDR1 reads SNHLY; CDR2 reads FYNNEI. The CDR3 has 12 amino acids. CDR3 sequence (DNA): TGTGCCGGCACAGGGGCAACAGATACGCAGTATTTT. This gives the protein CAGTGATDTQYF.

The chain uses TRBV19 and TRBJ1-1; TRBD1 matches at 9 bases. CDR3 length: 16 amino acids. V trimming: 4 bases; J trimming: 1 base; junction bases outside the gene matches: 7. Germline V CDR1 and CDR2: LNHDA, SQIVND (reference sequence). The CDR3 DNA sequence: TGTGCCAGTAGTACGGGGACAGGGCGAACGAACACTGAAGCTTTCTTT. Protein sequence: CASSTGTGRTNTEAFF.

This clonotype was observed many times. V gene TRBV2 combines with J gene TRBJ2-3; D gene ambiguous. The ends were cut back, 0 bases at V and 4 bases at J, with 14 bases in the middle. The germline V gene has CDR1 SNHLY and CDR2 FYNNEI. The CDR3 sequence is 16 residues long. The CDR3 spells CASSEAARVWSDTQYF. The CDR3 DNA is TGTGCCAGCAGTGAAGCGGCGCGAGTCTGGTCAGATACGCAGTATTTT.

This clonotype was observed many times. J is TRBJ1-6 and V is TRBV12-3 or TRBV12-4, with D uncertain. V was clipped by 0 bases and J by 5 bases, with 14 bases between them. CDR3 length: 17 residues. CDR3 protein: CASSLATTRLDNSPLHF. In DNA form, the CDR3 reads TGTGCCAGCAGTTTAGCAACGACCCGACTGGATAATTCACCCCTCCACTTT.

This clonotype was seen only a few times. As DNA, the CDR3 is TGCAGCGTTCAACGGGACAGGGCTATCAATGAGCAGTTCTTC. As protein: CSVQRDRAINEQFF. This chain uses TRBV29-1 with TRBJ2-1; 9 bases match TRBD1. The CDR3 is 14 residues long. After removal of 5 bases from V and 6 bases from J, the junction contained 8 bases not matched to a gene. Germline V lookup: CDR1 SQVTM, CDR2 ANQGSEA.

The CDR3 protein is CASSLVGVTYGYTF. The CDR3 nucleotides read TGTGCCAGCAGCTTAGTTGGGGTTACCTATGGCTACACCTTC. The chain carries TRBV7-8 and TRBJ1-2; no reliable D call. With 1 base removed from V and 4 bases from J, the gap between germline ends came to 10 bases. This CDR3 has 14 residues. The germline V gene encodes CDR1 SGHVS and CDR2 FQNEAQ.

This clonotype was seen ten or more times. V usage is TRBV7-8 and J usage is TRBJ2-2; tentatively, D is TRBD2 (6 bases). V gave up 5 bases and J gave up 5 bases, with 9 bases separating them. Germline values: CDR1 SGHVS, CDR2 FQNEAQ. This CDR3 comprises 13 residues. As DNA, the CDR3 is TGTGCCAGCAGCCACGGGAGTACCGGGGAGCTGTTTTTT. Its translation is CASSHGSTGELFF. Complete variable domain (other parts from reference TRBV7-8 and TRBJ2-2): GAGVSQSPRYKVAKRGQDVALRCDPISGHVSLFWYQQALGQGPEFLTYFQNEAQLDKSGLPSDRFFAERPEGSVSTLKIQRTQQEDSAVYLCASSHGSTGELFFGEGSRLTVL.

The CDR3 loop reads CSVVQGYEQYF. The CDR3 coding sequence is TGCAGCGTTGTTCAAGGCTACGAGCAGTACTTC. This rearrangement joins TRBV29-1 to TRBJ2-7; D remains ambiguous. Germline assignment: CDR1 SQVTM and CDR2 ANQGSEA. The CDR3 sequence is 11 residues long. Trimming cost V 4 bases and J 3 bases, with 7 bases left between them.

This clonotype occurred many times. This sequence joins TRBV5-1 and TRBJ2-3, with 12 bases aligning to TRBD2. The germline CDR1 and CDR2 sequences are SGHRS and YFSETQ. Trimming at V came to 4 bases and at J to 4 bases, leaving 7 bases not matched to a gene. The length of the CDR3 is 16 residues. This CDR3 is CASSHLAGGPADTQYF. The CDR3 DNA is TGCGCCAGCAGCCACCTAGCGGGAGGGCCAGCAGATACGCAGTATTTT.

This clonotype was seen ten or more times. The rearrangement joins TRBV28 to TRBJ1-3; D remains ambiguous. This CDR3 has 14 residues. Germline CDR1 MDHEN, CDR2 SYDVKM. Deletions cut 3 bases from V and 5 bases from J, with 11 bases between. The CDR3 here is CASSLEGTRNTIYF. In DNA, the CDR3 is TGTGCCAGCAGTTTGGAAGGAACGCGAAACACCATATATTTT.

This clonotype was detected a few times. This chain joins TRBV5-8 and TRBJ1-2, with a tentative D call TRBD1 (6 bases). The germline V gene encodes CDR1 SGHTS and CDR2 YDEGEE. The V end lost 3 bases, the J end lost 5 bases, and 14 bases lay between the germline ends. This CDR3 comprises 14 residues. The CDR3 bases are TGTGCCAGCAGCTACCAGGGGAAGGGGTATGGCTACACCTTC. Translated: CASSYQGKGYGYTF.

Ten or more counts support this clonotype. Written as DNA, the CDR3 is TGTGCCAGCAGTGACGGTGCGCCAAGCACAGATACGCAGTATTTT. The encoded protein is CASSDGAPSTDTQYF. The chain carries TRBV2 and TRBJ2-3, with D uncertain. CDR1 and CDR2 from the germline V gene are SNHLY and FYNNEI. With 3 bases removed from V and 0 bases from J, the gap between germline ends came to 10 bases. This CDR3 region has 15 residues.

This clonotype was picked up many times. The chain joins TRBV2 to TRBJ2-2; D is undetermined. With 3 bases removed from V and 0 bases from J, the gap between germline ends came to 5 bases. Germline values: CDR1 SNHLY, CDR2 FYNNEI. The CDR3 contains 14 residues. The CDR3 DNA follows: TGTGCCAGCAGTGATTATCCGAACACCGGGGAGCTGTTTTTT. Encoded protein: CASSDYPNTGELFF. Supplemented by reference TRBV2 and TRBJ2-2, the full variable domain reads EPEVTQTPSHQVTQMGQEVILRCVPISNHLYFYWYRQILGQKVEFLVSFYNNEISEKSEIFDDQFSVERPDGSNFTLKIRSTKLEDSAMYFCASSDYPNTGELFFGEGSRLTVL.

As concerns this clonotype: This may stem from a read error, because a much larger clone lies one nucleotide away. A read error is likely, as this CDR3 ends without the conserved phenylalanine or tryptophan. This chain links TRBV5-1 with TRBJ2-1; possibly TRBD2 for D (7 bases). In germline, CDR1 is SGHRS, CDR2 YFSETQ. CDR3 length equals 15 residues. V lost 0 bases and J lost 5, with 12 bases in between. CDR3 nucleotide sequence: TGCGCCAGCAGCTTGGGGGCGGGGGCGCACAATGAGCAGTTCATC. Amino acid sequence: CASSLGAGAHNEQFI.

Note on this clonotype: Without the conserved terminal phenylalanine or tryptophan, this CDR3 likely stems from a read error. The chain is built from TRBV4-1 and TRBJ1-5; D uncertain. V was cut by 0 bases and J by 4 bases, with 16 bases left in between. The CDR3 has 17 residues. Germline assignment: CDR1 MGHRA and CDR2 YSYEKL. Here the CDR3 reads CASSQELRTDHNQPQHL. CDR3 DNA sequence: TGCGCCAGCAGCCAAGAGCTCCGGACCGACCATAATCAGCCCCAGCATTTG.

In this sample, this clonotype turned up many times. The chain joins TRBV29-1 to TRBJ1-1; D ambiguous. Trimming left V 5 bases short and J 1 base short, with 20 bases between. Germline CDR1 and CDR2: SQVTM and ANQGSEA. The CDR3 totals 16 residues. The CDR3 loop reads CSVTLPSLKTNTEAFF. The DNA for the CDR3 is TGCAGCGTTACCTTGCCCTCCCTAAAGACGAACACTGAAGCTTTCTTT.